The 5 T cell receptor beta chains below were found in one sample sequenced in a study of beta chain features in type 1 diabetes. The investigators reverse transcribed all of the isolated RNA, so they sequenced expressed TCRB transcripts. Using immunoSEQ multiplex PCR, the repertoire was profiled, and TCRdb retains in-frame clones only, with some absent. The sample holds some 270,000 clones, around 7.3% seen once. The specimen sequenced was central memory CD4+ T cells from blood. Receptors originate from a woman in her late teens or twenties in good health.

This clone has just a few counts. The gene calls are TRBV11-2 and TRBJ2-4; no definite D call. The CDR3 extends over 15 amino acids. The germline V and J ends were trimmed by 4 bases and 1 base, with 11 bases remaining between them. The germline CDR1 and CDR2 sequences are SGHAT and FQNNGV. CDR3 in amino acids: CASSSLWQAKNIQYF. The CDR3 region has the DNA TGTGCCAGCAGCTCCCTGTGGCAGGCCAAAAACATTCAGTACTTC.

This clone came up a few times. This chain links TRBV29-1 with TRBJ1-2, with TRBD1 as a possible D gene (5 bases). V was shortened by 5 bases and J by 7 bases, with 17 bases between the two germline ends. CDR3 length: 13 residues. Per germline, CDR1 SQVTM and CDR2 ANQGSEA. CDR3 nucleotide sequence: TGCAGCGTTAACCCGGCCGGACACGTTGGCTACACCTTC. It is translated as CSVNPAGHVGYTF.

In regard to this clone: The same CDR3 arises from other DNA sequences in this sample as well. The CDR3 DNA is TGTGCCAGCAGCTTGTCCGGGAACACTGAAGCTTTCTTT. It specifies CASSLSGNTEAFF. This chain connects TRBV7-6 to TRBJ1-1; D gene ambiguous. Germline lookup yields CDR1 SGHVS and CDR2 FNYEAQ. V lost 3 bases and J lost 1, with 6 bases in between. There are 13 residues in the CDR3.

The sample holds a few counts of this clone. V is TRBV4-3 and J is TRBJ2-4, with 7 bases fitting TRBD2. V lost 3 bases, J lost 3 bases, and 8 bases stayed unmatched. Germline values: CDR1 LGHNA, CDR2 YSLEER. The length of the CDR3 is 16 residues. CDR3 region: CASSQVWGGGKNIQYF. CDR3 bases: TGCGCCAGCAGCCAGGTCTGGGGGGGTGGCAAAAACATTCAGTACTTC.

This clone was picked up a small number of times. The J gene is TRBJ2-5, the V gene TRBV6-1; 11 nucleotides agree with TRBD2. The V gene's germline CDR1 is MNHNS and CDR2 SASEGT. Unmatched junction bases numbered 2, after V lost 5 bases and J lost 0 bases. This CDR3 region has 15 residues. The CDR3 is CASSRTSGYQETQYF. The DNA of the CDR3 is TGTGCCAGCAGTCGGACTAGCGGGTACCAAGAGACCCAGTACTTC.